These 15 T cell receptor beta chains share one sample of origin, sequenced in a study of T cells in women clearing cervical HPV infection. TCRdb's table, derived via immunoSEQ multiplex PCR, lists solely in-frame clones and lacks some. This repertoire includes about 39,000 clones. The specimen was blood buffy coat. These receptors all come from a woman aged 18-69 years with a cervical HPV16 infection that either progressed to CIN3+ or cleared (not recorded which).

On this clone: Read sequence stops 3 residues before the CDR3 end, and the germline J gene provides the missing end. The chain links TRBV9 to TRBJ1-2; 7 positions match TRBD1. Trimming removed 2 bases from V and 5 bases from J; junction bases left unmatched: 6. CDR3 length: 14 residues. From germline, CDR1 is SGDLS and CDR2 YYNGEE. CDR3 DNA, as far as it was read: TGTGCCAGCAGCGTTACAGGGGACCCATATGGC. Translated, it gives CASSVTGDPYG. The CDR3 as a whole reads CASSVTGDPYGYTF.

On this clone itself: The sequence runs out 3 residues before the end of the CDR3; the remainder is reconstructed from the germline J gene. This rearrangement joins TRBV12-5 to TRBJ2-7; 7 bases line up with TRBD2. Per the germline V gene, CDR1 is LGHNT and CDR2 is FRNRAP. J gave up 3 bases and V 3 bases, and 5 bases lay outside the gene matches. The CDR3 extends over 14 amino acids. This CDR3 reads CASGFLSGDYEQYF. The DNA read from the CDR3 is TGTGCTAGTGGTTTCCTCAGCGGGGACTACGAG.

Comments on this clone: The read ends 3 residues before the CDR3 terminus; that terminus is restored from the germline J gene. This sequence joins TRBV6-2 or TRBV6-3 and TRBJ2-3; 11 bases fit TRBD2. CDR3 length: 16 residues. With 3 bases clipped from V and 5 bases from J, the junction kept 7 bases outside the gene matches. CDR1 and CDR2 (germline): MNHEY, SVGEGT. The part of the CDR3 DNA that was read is TGTGCCAGCAGTTATGGGCTAGCGGGGGGAATAGATACG. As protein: CASSYGLAGGIDT. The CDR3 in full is CASSYGLAGGIDTQYF.

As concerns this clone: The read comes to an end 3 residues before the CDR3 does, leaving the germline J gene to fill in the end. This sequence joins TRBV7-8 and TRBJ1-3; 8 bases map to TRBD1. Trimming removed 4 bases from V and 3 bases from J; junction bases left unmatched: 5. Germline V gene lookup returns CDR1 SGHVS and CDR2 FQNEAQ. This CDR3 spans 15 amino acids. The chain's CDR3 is CASSSGQVDGNTIYF. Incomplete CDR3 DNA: TGTGCCAGCAGCTCGGGACAGGTTGATGGAAACACC.

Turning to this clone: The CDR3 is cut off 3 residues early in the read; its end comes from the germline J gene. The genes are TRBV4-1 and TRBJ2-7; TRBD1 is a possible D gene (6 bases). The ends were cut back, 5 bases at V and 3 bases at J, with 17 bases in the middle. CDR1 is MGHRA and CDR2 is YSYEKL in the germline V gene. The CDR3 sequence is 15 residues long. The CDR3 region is CASSVQPGTNYEQYF. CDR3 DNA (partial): TGCGCCAGCAGCGTTCAACCCGGGACAAACTACGAG.

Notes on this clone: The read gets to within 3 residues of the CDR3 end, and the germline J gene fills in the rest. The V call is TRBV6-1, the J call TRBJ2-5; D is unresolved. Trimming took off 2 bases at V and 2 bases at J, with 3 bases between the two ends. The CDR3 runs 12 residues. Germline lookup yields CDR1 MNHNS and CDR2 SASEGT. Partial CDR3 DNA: TGTGCCAGCAGTGAACAGCAAGAGACC. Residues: CASSEQQET. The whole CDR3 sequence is CASSEQQETQYF.

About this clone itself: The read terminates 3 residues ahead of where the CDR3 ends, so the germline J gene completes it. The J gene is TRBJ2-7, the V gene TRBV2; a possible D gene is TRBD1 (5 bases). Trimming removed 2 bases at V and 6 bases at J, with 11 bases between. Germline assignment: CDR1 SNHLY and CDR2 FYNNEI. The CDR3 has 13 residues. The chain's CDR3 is CASSETGSSEQYF. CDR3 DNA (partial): TGTGCCAGCAGTGAAACAGGTTCCAGCGAG.

CDR3 region: CASSPTGFTAFDGYTF. The DNA read from the CDR3 is TGCGCCAGCAGCCCCACAGGGTTTACGGCTTTTGATGGC. The rearrangement joins TRBV5-1 to TRBJ1-2; weak D call: TRBD1 (6 bases). The read gets to within 3 residues of the CDR3 end, and the germline J gene fills in the rest. The CDR3 loop spans 16 amino acids. In germline, CDR1 is SGHRS, CDR2 YFSETQ. The ends were cut back, 4 bases at V and 6 bases at J, with 22 bases in the middle.

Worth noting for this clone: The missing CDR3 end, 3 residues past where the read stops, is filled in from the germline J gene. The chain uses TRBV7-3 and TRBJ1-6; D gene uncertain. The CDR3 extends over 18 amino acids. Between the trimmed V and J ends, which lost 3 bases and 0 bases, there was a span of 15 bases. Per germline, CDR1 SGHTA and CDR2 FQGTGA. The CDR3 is CASSFSLPGGSYNSPLHF. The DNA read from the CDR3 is TGTGCCAGCAGCTTTTCCCTGCCCGGCGGCTCCTATAATTCACCC. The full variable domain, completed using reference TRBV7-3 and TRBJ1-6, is GAGVSQTPSNKVTEKGKYVELRCDPISGHTALYWYRQSLGQGPEFLIYFQGTGAADDSGLPNDRFFAVRPEGSVSTLKIQRTERGDSAVYLCASSFSLPGGSYNSPLHFGNGTRLTVT.

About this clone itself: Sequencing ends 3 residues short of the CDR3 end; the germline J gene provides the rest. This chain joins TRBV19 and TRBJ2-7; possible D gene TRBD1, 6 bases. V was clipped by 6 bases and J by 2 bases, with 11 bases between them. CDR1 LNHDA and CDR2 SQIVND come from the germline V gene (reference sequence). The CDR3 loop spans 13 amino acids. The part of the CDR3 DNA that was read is TGTGCCAGTAGGGGGGCAATCCCCTACGAG. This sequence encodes CASRGAIPYE. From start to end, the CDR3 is CASRGAIPYEQYF.

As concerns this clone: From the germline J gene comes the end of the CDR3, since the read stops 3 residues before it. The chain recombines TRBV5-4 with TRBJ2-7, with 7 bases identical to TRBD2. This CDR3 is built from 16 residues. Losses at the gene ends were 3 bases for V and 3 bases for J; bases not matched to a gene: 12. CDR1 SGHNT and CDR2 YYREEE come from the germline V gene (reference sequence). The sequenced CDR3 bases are TGTGCCAGCAGCTGGGGTCGGGGGGTAACAAGCTACGAG. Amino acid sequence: CASSWGRGVTSYE. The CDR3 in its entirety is CASSWGRGVTSYEQYF. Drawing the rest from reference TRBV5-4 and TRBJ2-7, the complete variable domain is ETGVTQSPTHLIKTRGQQVTLRCSSQSGHNTVSWYQQALGQGPQFIFQYYREEENGRGNFPPRFSGLQFPNYSSELNVNALELDDSALYLCASSWGRGVTSYEQYFGPGTRLTVT.

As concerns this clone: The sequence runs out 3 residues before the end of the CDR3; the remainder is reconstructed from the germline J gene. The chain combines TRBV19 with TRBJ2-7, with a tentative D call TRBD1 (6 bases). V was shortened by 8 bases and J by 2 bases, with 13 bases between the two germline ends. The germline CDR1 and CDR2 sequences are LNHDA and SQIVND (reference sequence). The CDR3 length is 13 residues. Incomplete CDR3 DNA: TGTGCCAGTTCGGACAGCGTGGCCTACGAG. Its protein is CASSDSVAYE. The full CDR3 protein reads CASSDSVAYEQYF.

The sequenced part of the CDR3 DNA is TGTGCCAGCAGCCGCTACGCGACAGGGGCAAAA. Translated, it gives CASSRYATGAK. The whole CDR3 sequence is CASSRYATGAKLFF. This rearrangement joins TRBV7-2 to TRBJ1-4, with 8 positions matching TRBD1. The read halts 3 residues ahead of the CDR3 end, with the missing end drawn from the germline J gene. The CDR3 loop spans 14 amino acids. CDR1 and CDR2 from the germline V gene are SGHTA and FQGNSA. After removal of 5 bases from V and 10 bases from J, the junction contained 9 bases not matched to a gene.

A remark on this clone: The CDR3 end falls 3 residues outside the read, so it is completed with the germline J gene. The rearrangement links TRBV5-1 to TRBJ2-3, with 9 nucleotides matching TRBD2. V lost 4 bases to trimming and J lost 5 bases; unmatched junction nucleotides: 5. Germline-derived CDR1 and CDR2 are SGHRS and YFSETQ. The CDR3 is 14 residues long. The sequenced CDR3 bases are TGCGCCAGCAGCATGGGACTAGCAGTAGATACG. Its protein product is CASSMGLAVDT. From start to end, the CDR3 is CASSMGLAVDTQYF.

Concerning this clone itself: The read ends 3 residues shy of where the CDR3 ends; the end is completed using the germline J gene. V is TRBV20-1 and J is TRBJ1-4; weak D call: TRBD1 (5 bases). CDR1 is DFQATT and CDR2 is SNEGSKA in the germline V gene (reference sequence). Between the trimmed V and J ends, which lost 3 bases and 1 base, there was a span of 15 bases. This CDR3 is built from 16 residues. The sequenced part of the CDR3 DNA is TGCAGTGCTAGTTACCGACAGACCCAAACTAATGAAAAA. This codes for CSASYRQTQTNEK. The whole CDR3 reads CSASYRQTQTNEKLFF.